This TCR beta chain was recovered during a study of radiotherapy plus CTLA-4 blockade in lung cancer. Study-level background: Objective response rate was 15% to 20%; disease control rate, about 28%. Study-wide points: Expansion in blood of tumor-derived TCR clones was seen after radiotherapy plus ipilimumab. Early clonal dynamics of blood T cells, together with interferon-beta, were reported as the best response predictor.

Clones were sequenced by immunoSEQ multiplex PCR, and TCRdb holds only the in-frame ones, with some missing. Seen here are 130,000 or so clones, 80% to 90% observed once, and the top ten hold approximately 7%. As for this clone: The antigen remains undetermined.

The CDR3 is 17 amino acids. CDR1 and CDR2 (germline): SGHAT, FQNNGV. Trimming removed 5 bases from V and 7 bases from J; junction bases left unmatched: 16. Specimen: peripheral blood, collected from a patient treated with radiotherapy plus ipilimumab. This sequence originates from a human donor with non-small cell lung cancer that progressed on radiotherapy plus ipilimumab. The V gene is TRBV11-2, the J gene TRBJ1-2; TRBD1 agrees at 10 bases. The DNA for the CDR3 is TGTGCCAGCAGCCCACGACAGGGGGCCTTGGTACGTGTTGGCTACACCTTC. Residues: CASSPRQGALVRVGYTF.